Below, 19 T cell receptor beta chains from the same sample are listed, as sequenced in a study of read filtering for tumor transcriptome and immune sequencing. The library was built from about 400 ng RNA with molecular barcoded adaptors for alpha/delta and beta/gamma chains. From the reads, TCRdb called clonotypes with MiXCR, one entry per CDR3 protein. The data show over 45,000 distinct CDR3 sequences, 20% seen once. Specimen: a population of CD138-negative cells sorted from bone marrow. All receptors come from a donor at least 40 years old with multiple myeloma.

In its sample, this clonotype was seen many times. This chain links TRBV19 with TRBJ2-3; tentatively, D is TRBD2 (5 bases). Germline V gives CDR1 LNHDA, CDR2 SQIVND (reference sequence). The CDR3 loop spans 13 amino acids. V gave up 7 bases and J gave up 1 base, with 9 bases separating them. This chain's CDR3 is CASKRAGTDTQYF. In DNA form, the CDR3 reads TGTGCCAGTAAGAGGGCTGGCACAGATACGCAGTATTTT.

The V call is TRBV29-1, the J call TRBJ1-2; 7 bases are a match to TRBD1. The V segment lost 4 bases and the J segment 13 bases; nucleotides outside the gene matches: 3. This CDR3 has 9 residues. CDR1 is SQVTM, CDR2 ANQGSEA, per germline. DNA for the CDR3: TGCAGCGTTGGACAGGGCCCCACCTTC. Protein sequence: CSVGQGPTF.

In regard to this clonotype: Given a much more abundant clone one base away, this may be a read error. CDR3 residues: CASSRIGQGLNADTQYF. In DNA, the CDR3 is TGTGCCAGCAGTCGAATCGGACAGGGACTTAATGCAGATACGCAGTATTTT. This chain joins TRBV28 and TRBJ2-3; 8 bases are shared with TRBD1. The CDR3 sequence is 17 residues long. In germline, CDR1 is MDHEN, CDR2 SYDVKM. Losses at the gene ends were 5 bases for V and 4 bases for J; bases not matched to a gene: 14.

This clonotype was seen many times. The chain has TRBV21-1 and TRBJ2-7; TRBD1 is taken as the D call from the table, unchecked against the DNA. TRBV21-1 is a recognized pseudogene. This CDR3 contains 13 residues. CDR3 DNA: TGTGCCAGTTGGAGGCGCGCCTACTACGAGCAGTACTTC. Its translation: CASWRRAYYEQYF.

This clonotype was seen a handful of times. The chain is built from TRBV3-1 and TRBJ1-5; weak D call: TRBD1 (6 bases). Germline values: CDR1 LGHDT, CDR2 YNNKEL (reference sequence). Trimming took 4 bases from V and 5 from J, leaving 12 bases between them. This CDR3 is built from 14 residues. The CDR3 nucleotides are TGTGCCAGCAGCCCGGACAGCCATTATCAGCCCCAGCATTTT. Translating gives CASSPDSHYQPQHF.

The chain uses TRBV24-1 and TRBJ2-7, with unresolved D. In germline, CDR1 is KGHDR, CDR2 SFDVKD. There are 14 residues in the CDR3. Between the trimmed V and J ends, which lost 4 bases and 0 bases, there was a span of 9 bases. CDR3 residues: CATSDPVNSYEQYF. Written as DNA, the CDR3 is TGTGCCACCAGTGACCCCGTGAACTCCTACGAGCAGTACTTC.

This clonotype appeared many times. CDR3 in DNA: TGTGCCAGCAGTCGATCCGGGACAGGGAGCTCCTACGAGCAGTACTTC. It is translated as CASSRSGTGSSYEQYF. The gene calls are TRBV27 and TRBJ2-7, with 9 bases identical to TRBD1. Germline values: CDR1 MNHEY, CDR2 SMNVEV (reference sequence). The CDR3 is 16 amino acids. The ends lost 5 bases at V and 0 bases at J; junction bases unmatched: 8.

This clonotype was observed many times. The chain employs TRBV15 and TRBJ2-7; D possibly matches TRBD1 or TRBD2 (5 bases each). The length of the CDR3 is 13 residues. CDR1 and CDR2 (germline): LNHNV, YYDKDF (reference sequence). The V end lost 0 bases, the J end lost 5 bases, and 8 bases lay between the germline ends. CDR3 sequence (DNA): TGTGCCACCAGCAGAGATTTGGGGGACGAGCAGTACTTC. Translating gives CATSRDLGDEQYF.

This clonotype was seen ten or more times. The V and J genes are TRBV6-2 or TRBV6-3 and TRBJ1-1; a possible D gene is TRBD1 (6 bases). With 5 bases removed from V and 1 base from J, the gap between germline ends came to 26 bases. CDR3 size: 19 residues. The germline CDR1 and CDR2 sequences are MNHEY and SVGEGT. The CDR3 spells CASSPGRGRRSRSNTEAFF. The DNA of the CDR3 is TGTGCCAGCAGTCCGGGTCGGGGGCGAAGGTCCCGATCGAACACTGAAGCTTTCTTT.

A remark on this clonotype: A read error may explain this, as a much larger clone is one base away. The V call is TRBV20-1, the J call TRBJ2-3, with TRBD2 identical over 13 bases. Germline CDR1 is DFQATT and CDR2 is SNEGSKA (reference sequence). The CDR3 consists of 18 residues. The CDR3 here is CSGIGTSGRAGNPDTQYF. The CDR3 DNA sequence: TGCAGCGGAATCGGAACTAGCGGGAGGGCCGGTAACCCAGATACGCAGTATTTT.

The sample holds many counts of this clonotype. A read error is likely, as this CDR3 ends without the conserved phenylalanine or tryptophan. CDR3 loop: CASSYKRTDQPQHV. In DNA form, the CDR3 reads TGTGCCAGCAGTTACAAGAGAACGGATCAGCCCCAGCATGTT. The chain is built from TRBV6-5 and TRBJ1-5; the D is unclear. Germline V gene lookup returns CDR1 MNHEY and CDR2 SVGAGI. V gave up 2 bases and J gave up 5 bases, with 10 bases separating them. The CDR3 loop spans 14 amino acids.

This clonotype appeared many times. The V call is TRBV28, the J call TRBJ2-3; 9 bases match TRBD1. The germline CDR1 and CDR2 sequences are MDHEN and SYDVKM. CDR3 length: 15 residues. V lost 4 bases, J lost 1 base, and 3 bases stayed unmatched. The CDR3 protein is CASSSRTGGTDTQYF. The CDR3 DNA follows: TGTGCCAGCAGTTCCCGGACAGGGGGCACAGATACGCAGTATTTT.

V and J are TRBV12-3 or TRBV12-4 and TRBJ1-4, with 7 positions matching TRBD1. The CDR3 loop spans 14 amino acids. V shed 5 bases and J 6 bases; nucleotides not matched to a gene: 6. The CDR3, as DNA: TGTGCCAGCAGTAGACAGGGAGGGGATGAAAAACTGTTTTTT. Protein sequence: CASSRQGGDEKLFF.

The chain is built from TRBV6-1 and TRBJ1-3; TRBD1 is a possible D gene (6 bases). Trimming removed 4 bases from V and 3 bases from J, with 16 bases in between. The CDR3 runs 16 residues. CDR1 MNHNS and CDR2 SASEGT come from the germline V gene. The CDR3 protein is CASSVLTGGGGNTIYF. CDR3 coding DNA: TGTGCCAGCAGTGTCCTAACGGGGGGCGGTGGAAACACCATATATTTT.

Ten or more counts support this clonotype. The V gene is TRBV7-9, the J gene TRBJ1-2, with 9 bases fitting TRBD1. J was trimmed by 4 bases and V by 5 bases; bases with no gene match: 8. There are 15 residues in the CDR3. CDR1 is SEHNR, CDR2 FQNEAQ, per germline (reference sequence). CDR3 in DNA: TGTGCCAGCAGCCCCGACAGGGGGATTTCCTATGGCTACACCTTC. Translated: CASSPDRGISYGYTF.

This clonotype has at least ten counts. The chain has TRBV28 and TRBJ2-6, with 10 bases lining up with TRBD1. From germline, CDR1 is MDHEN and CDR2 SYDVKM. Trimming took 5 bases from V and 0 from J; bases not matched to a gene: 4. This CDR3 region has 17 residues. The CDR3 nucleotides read TGTGCCAGCAGTCGACAGGGGGCCTCCTCTGGGGCCAACGTCCTGACTTTC. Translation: CASSRQGASSGANVLTF.

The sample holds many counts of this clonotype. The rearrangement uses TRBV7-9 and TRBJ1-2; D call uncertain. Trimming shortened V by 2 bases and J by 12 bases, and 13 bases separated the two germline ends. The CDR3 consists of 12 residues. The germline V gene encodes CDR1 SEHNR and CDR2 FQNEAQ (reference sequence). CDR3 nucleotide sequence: TGTGCCAGCAGCTTATCCGGAGAGGATCACACCTTC. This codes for CASSLSGEDHTF.

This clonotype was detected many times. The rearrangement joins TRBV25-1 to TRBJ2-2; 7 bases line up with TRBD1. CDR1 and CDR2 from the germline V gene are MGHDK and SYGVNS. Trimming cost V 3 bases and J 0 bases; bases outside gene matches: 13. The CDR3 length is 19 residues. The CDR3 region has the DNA TGTGCCAGCAGTGATAGACAGGGTTCCCACGGACCGAACACCGGGGAGCTGTTTTTT. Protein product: CASSDRQGSHGPNTGELFF.

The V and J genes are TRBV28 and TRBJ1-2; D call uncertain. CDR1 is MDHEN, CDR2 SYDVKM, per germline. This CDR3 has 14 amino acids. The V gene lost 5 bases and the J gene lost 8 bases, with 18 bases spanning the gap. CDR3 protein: CASSPPGAPEGYTF. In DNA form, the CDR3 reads TGTGCCAGCAGTCCCCCAGGAGCCCCTGAAGGCTACACCTTC.